Shown below are 19 T cell receptor beta chains from a single sample sequenced in a study of blood T cell repertoires in COVID-19. Clones were read by immunoSEQ multiplex PCR, and TCRdb kept only the in-frame ones, dropping some. The sample has just over 250,000 clones, around 80% seen once. Sequencing was done on a sample of PBMCs or T cells enriched from blood (not recorded which). The receptors stem from a man younger than 40 with acute COVID-19.

V gene TRBV27 combines with J gene TRBJ2-2; D not resolved. This CDR3 is built from 13 residues. Germline V gives CDR1 MNHEY, CDR2 SMNVEV (reference sequence). Deletions cut 2 bases from V and 8 bases from J, with 9 bases between. CDR3 amino acids: CASSLQVMGELFF. The CDR3 DNA reads TGTGCCAGCAGTTTACAGGTTATGGGGGAGCTGTTTTTT.

The J gene is TRBJ1-2, the V gene TRBV25-1; 7 nucleotides agree with TRBD1. Losses at the gene ends were 5 bases for V and 4 bases for J; bases not matched to a gene: 7. CDR1 is MGHDK, CDR2 SYGVNS, per germline. CDR3 length equals 14 residues. CDR3 coding DNA: TGTGCCAGCAGTCTCAAAGGGACAGTCTATGGCTACACCTTC. It encodes CASSLKGTVYGYTF.

The chain joins TRBV4-3 to TRBJ2-5; D call uncertain. The CDR3 covers 15 residues. Germline CDR1 is LGHNA and CDR2 is YSLEER. V was shortened by 0 bases and J by 1 base, with 9 bases between the two germline ends. The CDR3 loop reads CASSQDPIAQETQYF. CDR3 bases: TGCGCCAGCAGCCAAGATCCAATAGCCCAAGAGACCCAGTACTTC.

Sample share makes this clone medium-sized. This chain connects TRBV2 to TRBJ2-1; D might be TRBD2 (7 bases). The ends were cut back, 2 bases at V and 10 bases at J, with 12 bases in the middle. CDR3 length: 13 amino acids. Germline loops: CDR1 SNHLY, CDR2 FYNNEI. The CDR3 protein is CASSERGGYEQFF. In DNA form, the CDR3 reads TGTGCCAGCAGTGAAAGGGGGGGGTACGAGCAGTTCTTC.

This sequence joins TRBV11-3 and TRBJ1-2; D possibly corresponds to TRBD1 (5 bases). Trimming removed 3 bases at V and 8 bases at J, with 7 bases between. The CDR3 is 11 amino acids. CDR1 and CDR2 from the germline V gene are SGHNT and YENEEA. The CDR3 is CASSFRVGYTF. In DNA, the CDR3 is TGTGCCAGCAGCTTCAGGGTCGGCTACACCTTC.

This clone was counted once. V is TRBV19 and J is TRBJ1-3; D is uncertain. The CDR3 extends over 13 amino acids. Per germline, CDR1 LNHDA and CDR2 SQIVND (reference sequence). Trimming stripped 5 bases from V and 4 bases from J, with 9 bases between. As DNA, the CDR3 is TGTGCCAGTAGTCCCCGTGGCGGAAACACCATATATTTT. Its protein product is CASSPRGGNTIYF.

V usage is TRBV4-2 and J usage is TRBJ2-5; the D gene is possibly TRBD1 (5 bases). Germline assignment: CDR1 LGHNA and CDR2 YNFKEQ. V was pared by 4 bases and J by 5 bases, with 11 bases between. The CDR3 has 13 amino acids. CDR3 protein: CASSPREEETQYF. CDR3 sequence (DNA): TGTGCCAGCAGCCCCAGGGAAGAGGAGACCCAGTACTTC.

This clone was counted a few times. Other DNA sequences in this sample translate to the same CDR3. The rearrangement joins TRBV6-5 to TRBJ1-4; the match to TRBD1 covers 8 bases. The ends lost 5 bases at V and 7 bases at J; junction bases unmatched: 6. The CDR3 loop spans 14 amino acids. Per the germline V gene, CDR1 is MNHEY and CDR2 is SVGAGI. In nucleotides, the CDR3 is TGTGCCAGCAGTCGGACAGGGAGCGGTGAAAAACTGTTTTTT. Amino acid sequence: CASSRTGSGEKLFF.

The chain links TRBV9 to TRBJ2-3, with TRBD2 matching over 8 bases. With V trimmed by 5 bases and J by 2 bases, 4 bases remained unmatched. The CDR3 has 14 residues. The germline V gene has CDR1 SGDLS and CDR2 YYNGEE. CDR3 DNA: TGTGCCAGCAGTGGCGGGAGGTTCACAGATACGCAGTATTTT. Translation gives CASSGGRFTDTQYF.

This clone was recorded once. The chain links TRBV9 to TRBJ2-6, with a weak D call TRBD1 (5 bases). The CDR3 extends over 17 amino acids. Germline V gives CDR1 SGDLS, CDR2 YYNGEE. Trimming cost V 1 base and J 4 bases, with 15 bases left between them. CDR3 DNA: TGTGCCAGCAGCGTACTTCGGCAGGGCCCCGGGGCCAACGTCCTGACTTTC. It specifies CASSVLRQGPGANVLTF.

The chain joins TRBV6-4 to TRBJ2-1; D perhaps matches TRBD1 (5 bases). V dropped 3 bases and J dropped 3 bases, with 9 bases sitting between them. There are 14 residues in the CDR3. In germline, CDR1 is MRHNA, CDR2 SNTAGT. DNA for the CDR3: TGTGCCAGCAGTGATGTAGACAGCTACAATGAGCAGTTCTTC. It translates to CASSDVDSYNEQFF.

The chain links TRBV28 to TRBJ1-4; D may be TRBD1 (5 bases). The CDR3 totals 12 residues. Germline V CDR1 and CDR2: MDHEN, SYDVKM. V dropped 8 bases and J dropped 10 bases, with 14 bases sitting between them. The CDR3 DNA reads as TGTGCCAGCGGGGTTGGGGGAGGAAAACTGTTTTTT. Translation gives CASGVGGGKLFF.

DNA for the CDR3: TGTGCCTGGAGTAGCGGGATCGGTAATGAGCAGTTCTTC. Amino acid sequence: CAWSSGIGNEQFF. The V and J genes are TRBV30 and TRBJ2-1; 7 bases agree with TRBD2. J gave up 7 bases and V 2 bases, and 5 bases lay outside the gene matches. From germline, CDR1 is GTSNPN and CDR2 SVGIG (reference sequence). CDR3 length equals 13 residues.

This clone came up once. The CDR3 DNA follows: TGTGCCAGCAGCCAGGACAGGGTATTACCTTTCTTT. It codes for CASSQDRVLPFF. The rearrangement links TRBV14 to TRBJ1-1; 8 nucleotides match TRBD1. J gave up 12 bases and V 3 bases, and 6 bases lay outside the gene matches. Germline CDR1 reads SGHDN; CDR2 reads FVKESK. CDR3 size: 12 residues.

In its sample, this clone was seen once. The genes are TRBV5-1 and TRBJ1-6; 8 bases agree with TRBD1. CDR3 length equals 16 residues. J was trimmed by 7 bases and V by 4 bases; bases with no gene match: 10. The germline V gene encodes CDR1 SGHRS and CDR2 YFSETQ. CDR3 region: CASSLRPGQVNSPLHF. As DNA, the CDR3 is TGCGCCAGCAGCCTACGACCGGGACAGGTCAATTCACCCCTCCACTTT.

The genes are TRBV12-2 and TRBJ2-3; the tabulated D call, TRBD2, remains unverified against the DNA. TRBV12-2 represents a pseudogene. The CDR3 has 14 amino acids. The CDR3 nucleotides are TGTGCAAGTCCCCCCCCGAGGGATCCAGATACGCAGTATTTT. It codes for CASPPPRDPDTQYF.

The V gene is TRBV6-5, the J gene TRBJ2-7, with TRBD1 matching over 8 bases. CDR3 length: 15 residues. The V gene end was trimmed by 6 bases and the J gene end by 2 bases; junction bases not matched to a gene: 9. Germline CDR1 MNHEY, CDR2 SVGAGI. The DNA of the CDR3 is TGTGCCAGCAGGGCTTCAGGGGGCCAGACCTACGAGCAGTACGTC. Encoded protein: CASRASGGQTYEQYV.

The rearrangement links TRBV11-3 to TRBJ2-2; 11 nucleotides align to TRBD1. The germline CDR1 and CDR2 sequences are SGHNT and YENEEA. The trim removed 4 bases at V and 1 base at J, leaving 5 bases unmatched. This CDR3 contains 17 residues. The CDR3 nucleotides are TGTGCCAGCAGCTCGGGACAGGGGGGTCTGAACACCGGGGAGCTGTTTTTT. Translating it yields CASSSGQGGLNTGELFF.

This clone turned up a few times. The chain links TRBV5-5 to TRBJ2-7, with a possible D match to TRBD1 (5 bases). Germline V gene lookup returns CDR1 SGHKS and CDR2 YYEKEE (reference sequence). V was shortened by 0 bases and J by 6 bases, with 13 bases between the two germline ends. This CDR3 spans 14 amino acids. The CDR3 coding sequence is TGTGCCAGCAGCTTGGGGGGCCCCCTTCCCGAGCAGTACGTC. It yields the protein CASSLGGPLPEQYV.